This entry lists 25 T cell receptor beta chains sequenced from one sample in a study of cytomegalovirus exposure and HLA in healthy donors. In the PCR, 60 Vbeta and 13 Jbeta primers were used. Only in-frame clones appear in the TCRdb table, and some are missing; sequencing was by immunoSEQ multiplex PCR. Among 75,000 to 90,000 clones listed, less than 85% were seen once. Sequences were obtained from PBMCs. Receptors originate from a human donor in good health.

The chain has TRBV4-2 and TRBJ2-7; 10 nucleotides match TRBD2. Germline CDR1 is LGHNA and CDR2 is YNFKEQ. The CDR3 consists of 14 residues. The trim removed 4 bases at V and 0 bases at J, leaving 0 bases unmatched. This CDR3 reads CASSLAGGSYEQYF. CDR3 bases: TGTGCCAGCAGCCTAGCGGGGGGCTCCTACGAGCAGTACTTC.

The rearrangement joins TRBV27 to TRBJ1-2; D is undetermined. CDR1 and CDR2 from the germline V gene are MNHEY and SMNVEV (reference sequence). V lost 2 bases and J 4 bases, leaving 14 bases between the germline ends. The CDR3 is made up of 15 amino acids. DNA of the CDR3: TGTGCCAGCAGTTTAAGGGCCGGGATCCGCTATGGCTACACCTTC. Residues: CASSLRAGIRYGYTF.

The chain employs TRBV9 and TRBJ2-2, with TRBD2 as a possible D gene (6 bases). Deletions cut 4 bases from V and 8 bases from J, with 15 bases between. The germline V gene encodes CDR1 SGDLS and CDR2 YYNGEE. The CDR3 runs 14 residues. The CDR3 spells CASSPAFAGGELFF. The CDR3, as DNA: TGTGCCAGCAGCCCCGCGTTTGCGGGGGGGGAGCTGTTTTTT.

The chain is built from TRBV2 and TRBJ1-2, with TRBD1 identical over 9 bases. The germline CDR1 and CDR2 sequences are SNHLY and FYNNEI. CDR3 size: 14 residues. J gave up 2 bases and V 5 bases, and 3 bases lay outside the gene matches. The CDR3 is CASSSDRGNYGYTF. The CDR3, as DNA: TGTGCCAGCAGTTCGGACAGGGGAAACTATGGCTACACCTTC.

The rearrangement joins TRBV13 to TRBJ2-5; TRBD2 matches at 11 bases. In germline, CDR1 is PRHDT, CDR2 FYEKMQ (reference sequence). This CDR3 contains 16 residues. The trim removed 5 bases at V and 2 bases at J, leaving 7 bases unmatched. The DNA of the CDR3 is TGTGCCAGCAGCCCCCAGTCTAGCGGGGGGCAAGAGACCCAGTACTTC. Its protein product is CASSPQSSGGQETQYF.

The J gene is TRBJ1-1, the V gene TRBV5-1; D is perhaps TRBD1 (5 bases). CDR1 and CDR2 from the germline V gene are SGHRS and YFSETQ. Between the trimmed V and J ends, which lost 4 bases and 8 bases, there was a span of 18 bases. This CDR3 comprises 14 residues. In DNA form, the CDR3 reads TGCGCCAGCAGCATCGACCGACAGTTGAAGGAAGCTTTCTTT. Amino acid sequence: CASSIDRQLKEAFF.

The gene calls are TRBV9 and TRBJ1-1; TRBD1 agrees at 10 bases. This CDR3 has 17 amino acids. Germline V CDR1 and CDR2: SGDLS, YYNGEE. Germline trimming cut 2 bases from V and 0 bases from J; bases unmatched to any gene: 7. The CDR3 sequence: CASSVVDRGIMNTEAFF. CDR3 coding DNA: TGTGCCAGCAGCGTCGTGGACAGGGGGATAATGAACACTGAAGCTTTCTTT.

This clone was seen more than once but under ten times. The chain carries TRBV30 and TRBJ1-1; the match to TRBD1 covers 9 bases. Germline V gives CDR1 GTSNPN, CDR2 SVGIG (reference sequence). The CDR3 contains 14 residues. Losses at the gene ends were 0 bases for V and 11 bases for J; bases not matched to a gene: 10. CDR3 residues: CAWSVRGQGARAFF. The CDR3 nucleotides are TGTGCCTGGAGTGTACGGGGACAGGGAGCTCGCGCTTTCTTT.

This clone was observed a few times. CDR3 nucleotide sequence: TGTGCCAGTAGCATGGCAGGGGGGACTGAAGCTTTCTTT. Translated: CASSMAGGTEAFF. The chain combines TRBV19 with TRBJ1-1; TRBD1 agrees at 7 bases. The CDR3 runs 13 residues. Unmatched junction bases numbered 6, after V lost 6 bases and J lost 5 bases. Per germline, CDR1 LNHDA and CDR2 SQIVND (reference sequence).

This chain connects TRBV10-2 to TRBJ2-1, with 7 bases lining up with TRBD2. Trimming cost V 4 bases and J 0 bases; bases outside gene matches: 0. The CDR3 is 14 amino acids. CDR1 and CDR2 (germline): WSHSY, SAAADI. The CDR3 coding sequence is TGCGCCAGCAGTGGCGGGAGCTCCTACAATGAGCAGTTCTTC. Translating gives CASSGGSSYNEQFF.

In its sample, this clone was seen a few times. The rearrangement uses TRBV10-2 and TRBJ2-7; D perhaps matches TRBD1 (6 bases). Per germline, CDR1 WSHSY and CDR2 SAAADI. CDR3 length: 14 amino acids. The V and J ends lost 3 bases and 6 bases respectively, with 15 bases between them. CDR3 sequence: CASSDVWTVFEQYF. Written as DNA, the CDR3 is TGCGCCAGCAGTGATGTGTGGACAGTCTTCGAGCAGTACTTC.

Concerning this clone itself: Relative to the germline gene, one junction end is altered; a read error may explain this. This rearrangement joins TRBV27 to TRBJ1-6, with 8 bases fitting TRBD1. The V gene's germline CDR1 is MNHEY and CDR2 SMNVEV (reference sequence). This CDR3 is 15 amino acids long. The CDR3 is CASSYGQGGNSPLNF. The CDR3, as DNA: TGTGCCAGCAGTTATGGACAGGGAGGAAATTCACCCCTCAACTTT.

This sequence joins TRBV11-3 and TRBJ2-3; a possible D gene is TRBD1 (7 bases). The V gene's germline CDR1 is SGHNT and CDR2 YENEEA. The CDR3 extends over 16 amino acids. V lost 5 bases and J lost 3, with 18 bases in between. CDR3 sequence: CASSPRGAGGTDTQYF. For the CDR3, the DNA is TGTGCCAGCAGCCCCAGGGGGGCAGGTGGGACAGATACGCAGTATTTT.

This clone appeared a single time. This rearrangement joins TRBV18 to TRBJ1-2; unclear D gene. The CDR3 covers 13 residues. Germline CDR1 reads KGHSH; CDR2 reads LQKENI. Trimming removed 2 bases from V and 6 bases from J, with 10 bases in between. CDR3 nucleotide sequence: TGTGCCAGCTCACCAGCAGGATTCGATGGCTACACCTTC. This sequence encodes CASSPAGFDGYTF.

The chain combines TRBV2 with TRBJ1-2; D is ambiguous. The V end was cut by 2 bases, the J end by 0 bases, with 7 bases between. Germline V gene sequence: CDR1 SNHLY, CDR2 FYNNEI. The CDR3 runs to 14 residues. Written as DNA, the CDR3 is TGTGCCAGCAGTGAACAGGCAGCTAACTATGGCTACACCTTC. Translating gives CASSEQAANYGYTF. Filled out from reference TRBV2 and TRBJ1-2, the complete variable domain reads EPEVTQTPSHQVTQMGQEVILRCVPISNHLYFYWYRQILGQKVEFLVSFYNNEISEKSEIFDDQFSVERPDGSNFTLKIRSTKLEDSAMYFCASSEQAANYGYTFGSGTRLTVV.

The J gene is TRBJ2-1, the V gene TRBV7-9; 10 bases align to TRBD1. The CDR3 has 15 amino acids. V gave up 7 bases and J gave up 4 bases; unmatched junction bases: 7. From germline, CDR1 is SEHNR and CDR2 FQNEAQ (reference sequence). This CDR3 reads CASTRTGGTYNEQFF. The CDR3 coding sequence is TGTGCCAGCACCAGGACAGGGGGTACGTACAATGAGCAGTTCTTC.

The J gene is TRBJ2-3, the V gene TRBV29-1; TRBD2 agrees at 8 bases. Per the germline V gene, CDR1 is SQVTM and CDR2 is ANQGSEA. This CDR3 has 15 amino acids. Germline trimming cut 8 bases from V and 2 bases from J; bases unmatched to any gene: 12. CDR3 protein: CSFTELAGTTDTQYF. The CDR3 DNA follows: TGCAGCTTTACAGAATTAGCGGGAACCACAGATACGCAGTATTTT.

V and J are TRBV5-8 and TRBJ2-3, with D possibly being TRBD1 (5 bases). V lost 0 bases and J lost 5, with 10 bases in between. The CDR3 extends over 14 amino acids. Germline CDR1 and CDR2: SGHTS and YDEGEE. DNA for the CDR3: TGTGCCAGCAGCTTGGAGTTCAGGGTAGATACGCAGTATTTT. This gives the protein CASSLEFRVDTQYF.

The rearrangement joins TRBV7-2 to TRBJ1-5; no clear D gene. This CDR3 contains 18 residues. CDR1 and CDR2 (germline): SGHTA, FQGNSA. Between the trimmed V and J ends, which lost 2 bases and 1 base, there was a span of 18 bases. The CDR3 reads CASSLSGAGQSSNQPQHF. The CDR3, as DNA: TGTGCCAGCAGCTTAAGCGGAGCGGGTCAGTCGAGCAATCAGCCCCAGCATTTT.

The CDR3 reads CASSLMGLSGNTIYF. The CDR3 DNA is TGCGCCAGCAGCTTGATGGGCCTCTCTGGAAACACCATATATTTT. The J gene is TRBJ1-3, the V gene TRBV5-1, with D unresolved. CDR3 length: 15 residues. Germline lookup yields CDR1 SGHRS and CDR2 YFSETQ. V lost 1 base, J lost 0 bases, and 8 bases lay in between.

This clone occurred a few times. The DNA of the CDR3 is TGTGCCAGCAGTTACACTCAGGGGTCACCCAACACTGAAGCTTTCTTT. Residues: CASSYTQGSPNTEAFF. J is TRBJ1-1 and V is TRBV6-5; D possibly corresponds to TRBD1 (6 bases). This CDR3 region has 16 residues. Germline-derived CDR1 and CDR2 are MNHEY and SVGAGI. Trimming took 2 bases from V and 2 from J, leaving 15 bases between them.

The J gene is TRBJ2-1, the V gene TRBV5-1, with 9 bases identical to TRBD2. The germline gives CDR1 SGHRS, CDR2 YFSETQ. CDR3 length: 15 amino acids. The junction had 4 bases not matched to a gene; V was cut back by 4 bases and J by 2 bases. CDR3 in amino acids: CASSGERGAYNEQFF. The DNA of the CDR3 is TGCGCCAGCAGCGGTGAGCGGGGGGCCTACAATGAGCAGTTCTTC. The full variable domain, completed using reference TRBV5-1 and TRBJ2-1, is KAGVTQTPRYLIKTRGQQVTLSCSPISGHRSVSWYQQTPGQGLQFLFEYFSETQRNKGNFPGRFSGRQFSNSRSEMNVSTLELGDSALYLCASSGERGAYNEQFFGPGTRLTVL.

The table lists this clone with a few counts. V usage is TRBV7-8 and J usage is TRBJ2-5; perhaps TRBD2 as D (5 bases). V lost 3 bases and J lost 5, with 13 bases in between. The CDR3 contains 14 residues. From germline, CDR1 is SGHVS and CDR2 FQNEAQ. This chain's CDR3 is CASSFPGVRETQYF. The CDR3 DNA reads TGTGCCAGCAGCTTCCCCGGGGTACGGGAGACCCAGTACTTC. The full variable domain, completed using reference TRBV7-8 and TRBJ2-5, is GAGVSQSPRYKVAKRGQDVALRCDPISGHVSLFWYQQALGQGPEFLTYFQNEAQLDKSGLPSDRFFAERPEGSVSTLKIQRTQQEDSAVYLCASSFPGVRETQYFGPGTRLLVL.

J is TRBJ2-3 and V is TRBV5-1, with 13 bases aligning to TRBD2. V shed 7 bases and J 4 bases; nucleotides not matched to a gene: 9. Germline CDR1 is SGHRS and CDR2 is YFSETQ. There are 16 residues in the CDR3. The CDR3 is CASGELAGGHADTQYF. The CDR3 DNA reads TGCGCCAGCGGGGAACTAGCGGGGGGGCATGCAGATACGCAGTATTTT.

The V gene is TRBV5-1, the J gene TRBJ1-1; maybe TRBD1 (5 bases). V was shortened by 6 bases and J by 3 bases, with 18 bases between the two germline ends. The CDR3 is made up of 15 amino acids. The germline CDR1 and CDR2 sequences are SGHRS and YFSETQ. The CDR3 reads CASTDNPGQDTEAFF. The CDR3 coding sequence is TGCGCCAGCACCGACAACCCAGGGCAGGACACTGAAGCTTTCTTT.